The 12 T cell receptor beta chains listed next were all sequenced from one sample in a study of cytomegalovirus exposure and HLA in healthy donors. A multiplex PCR was run with 60 Vbeta primers and 13 Jbeta primers. This table comes from immunoSEQ multiplex PCR, and its TCRdb copy is limited to in-frame clones, with some not included. There are more than 95,000 clones in the sample; about 80% occur only once, and roughly 9.3% lies in the top ten. Sequencing was performed on PBMCs. All receptors come from a woman aged 45-60 years in good health and CMV-seropositive.

V is TRBV7-6 and J is TRBJ1-2; tentatively, D is TRBD1 (6 bases). V was shortened by 1 base and J by 4 bases, with 13 bases between the two germline ends. CDR1 and CDR2 from the germline V gene are SGHVS and FNYEAQ. This CDR3 spans 15 amino acids. In nucleotides, the CDR3 is TGTGCCAGCAGCTTAGACGGACAGCTCGGCTATGGCTACACCTTC. This sequence encodes CASSLDGQLGYGYTF.

V gene TRBV9 combines with J gene TRBJ2-7, with D perhaps TRBD2 (6 bases). The germline V gene encodes CDR1 SGDLS and CDR2 YYNGEE. This CDR3 is 14 amino acids long. Trimming took off 2 bases at V and 3 bases at J, with 12 bases between the two ends. The CDR3 nucleotides are TGTGCCAGCAGCGTCGGGGGAGGCGGCTACGAGCAGTACTTC. As protein: CASSVGGGGYEQYF.

This clone was detected a few times. This CDR3 reads CASSPRTVSYEQYF. The CDR3 region has the DNA TGTGCCAGTAGTCCAAGGACTGTTTCCTACGAGCAGTACTTC. The V call is TRBV19, the J call TRBJ2-7, with a possible D match to TRBD2 (5 bases). This CDR3 has 14 residues. Germline V gene lookup returns CDR1 LNHDA and CDR2 SQIVND (reference sequence). V was clipped by 5 bases and J by 1 base, with 12 bases between them.

In its sample, this clone was seen a few times. The chain couples TRBV30 to TRBJ2-2; a possible D gene is TRBD2 (5 bases). CDR1 is GTSNPN and CDR2 is SVGIG in the germline V gene (reference sequence). The CDR3 is 14 residues long. Trimming cost V 5 bases and J 6 bases, with 16 bases left between them. The CDR3 loop reads CAWCRGKVAGELFF. CDR3 nucleotide sequence: TGTGCCTGGTGCCGGGGAAAGGTCGCCGGGGAGCTGTTTTTT.

This clone was observed a few times. The chain carries TRBV30 and TRBJ2-1; tentatively, D is TRBD2 (6 bases). The CDR3 runs to 15 residues. Germline CDR1 is GTSNPN and CDR2 is SVGIG (reference sequence). V shed 7 bases and J shed 0 bases, with 16 bases lying between them. Written as DNA, the CDR3 is TGTGCCTACAAGCGGGCGCAACGCTCCTACAATGAGCAGTTCTTC. Translated, it gives CAYKRAQRSYNEQFF.

V gene TRBV2 combines with J gene TRBJ1-2, with D possibly matching TRBD1 (5 bases). Germline V gene sequence: CDR1 SNHLY, CDR2 FYNNEI. The CDR3 totals 17 residues. Trimming removed 0 bases at V and 3 bases at J, with 17 bases between. This CDR3 is CASSEATGLYGDYGYTF. For the CDR3, the DNA is TGTGCCAGCAGTGAAGCGACGGGACTTTACGGAGACTATGGCTACACCTTC.

This sequence joins TRBV27 and TRBJ2-1; 10 bases map to TRBD1. This CDR3 comprises 14 residues. Germline V lookup: CDR1 MNHEY, CDR2 SMNVEV (reference sequence). V shed 3 bases, J shed 10 bases, and the junction held 6 bases outside the gene matches. CDR3 in DNA: TGTGCCAGCAGTTTGGGACAGGGGATCGGGGAGCAGTTCTTC. As protein: CASSLGQGIGEQFF.

The chain employs TRBV6-6 and TRBJ1-6; weak D call: TRBD1 (6 bases). This CDR3 has 16 residues. The V gene's germline CDR1 is MNHNY and CDR2 SVGAGI (reference sequence). Trimming pared 6 bases from V and 3 bases from J, leaving 15 bases between. The CDR3 bases are TGTGCCAGCAGCCCGTTGGAACAGGGCTATAATTCACCCCTCCACTTT. Protein product: CASSPLEQGYNSPLHF.

CDR3 residues: CASSRSDRVNYGYTF. The CDR3 DNA reads TGCGCCAGCAGCCGTTCGGACAGGGTTAACTATGGCTACACCTTC. The chain employs TRBV4-1 and TRBJ1-2; 8 bases agree with TRBD1. The CDR3 is made up of 15 amino acids. Trimming at V came to 4 bases and at J to 1 base, leaving 5 bases not matched to a gene. Germline CDR1 reads MGHRA; CDR2 reads YSYEKL.

This chain joins TRBV19 and TRBJ1-1, with D hard to call. CDR3 length: 15 residues. Germline values: CDR1 LNHDA, CDR2 SQIVND (reference sequence). V was trimmed by 5 bases and J by 3 bases, leaving 16 bases between them. The CDR3 coding sequence is TGTGCCAGTAGTTTAGGGCCAGGCGCCCACACTGAAGCTTTCTTT. Protein product: CASSLGPGAHTEAFF.

This clone was counted a few times. The chain recombines TRBV6-1 with TRBJ2-7; maybe TRBD1 (6 bases). Per germline, CDR1 MNHNS and CDR2 SASEGT. The V and J ends lost 3 bases and 2 bases respectively, with 17 bases between them. The CDR3 is made up of 16 amino acids. Here the CDR3 DNA reads TGTGCCAGCAGTGAGTTTTATTTAGGACAGCCCTACGAGCAGTACTTC. This codes for CASSEFYLGQPYEQYF.

The table lists this clone with a few counts. The sample has other DNA sequences that encode this CDR3 too. This chain uses TRBV5-1 with TRBJ1-2; 8 nucleotides match TRBD1. The CDR3 extends over 14 amino acids. Looked up from germline, CDR1 is SGHRS and CDR2 is YFSETQ. Trimming at V came to 2 bases and at J to 2 bases, leaving 2 bases not matched to a gene. As DNA, the CDR3 is TGCGCCAGCAGCTTAGGACAGGGCAACTATGGCTACACCTTC. Translated, it gives CASSLGQGNYGYTF.